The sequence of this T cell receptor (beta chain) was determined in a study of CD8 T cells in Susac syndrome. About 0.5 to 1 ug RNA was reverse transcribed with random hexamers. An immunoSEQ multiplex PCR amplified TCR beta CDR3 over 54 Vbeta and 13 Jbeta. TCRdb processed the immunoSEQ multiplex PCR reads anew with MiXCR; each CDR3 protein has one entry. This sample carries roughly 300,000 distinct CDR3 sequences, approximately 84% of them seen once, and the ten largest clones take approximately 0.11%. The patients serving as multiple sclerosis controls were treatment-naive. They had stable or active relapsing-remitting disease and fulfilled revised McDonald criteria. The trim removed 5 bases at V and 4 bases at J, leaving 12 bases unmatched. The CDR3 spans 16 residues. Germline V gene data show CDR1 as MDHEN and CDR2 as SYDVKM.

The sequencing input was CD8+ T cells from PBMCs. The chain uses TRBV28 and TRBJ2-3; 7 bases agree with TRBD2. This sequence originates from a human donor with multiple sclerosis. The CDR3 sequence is CASSHFGGRDSDTQYF. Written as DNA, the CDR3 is TGTGCCAGCAGTCACTTCGGGGGGAGGGACTCAGATACGCAGTATTTT.